The T cell receptor beta chain under discussion was sequenced for a study of blood T cell repertoires in COVID-19. Study-wide background: Both acute and convalescent COVID-19 samples were obtained from the United States, Italy and Spain. T cells, B-cell-depleted T cells, or PBMCs supplied cDNA or gDNA.

Original methodology: From reference gene primer amplification, estimates of nucleated cell counts were derived. TCRdb's table, derived via immunoSEQ multiplex PCR, lists solely in-frame clones and lacks some. The V and J calls and clone size were taken over from that table, and D and trimming were inferred from the DNA. The sample includes a few hundred thousand clones, roughly 86% of them seen just once. CDR3 length equals 16 residues. The V end lost 5 bases, the J end lost 8 bases, and 22 bases lay between the germline ends. CDR1 and CDR2 (germline): MNHNY, SVGAGI (reference sequence). This sequence was found in a man aged 35-49 years who had recovered from COVID-19. Source material: peripheral blood. The chain uses TRBV6-6 and TRBJ2-1; D remains unclear. The chain's CDR3 is CASSAPVAILGHEQFF. In nucleotides, the CDR3 is TGTGCCAGCAGTGCGCCGGTAGCCATCCTTGGCCATGAGCAGTTCTTC.